These T cell receptor beta chains were read from a single sample in a study of T cells in Graves' hyperthyroidism and ophthalmopathy. Via MiXCR, TCRdb re-called the multiplex PCR reads, giving one row per CDR3 protein. This table holds hundreds of thousands of distinct CDR3 sequences, 15% to 20% found once. The sample consisted of blood. Every receptor here comes from a young woman with Graves' hyperthyroidism. Both conserved end residues are part of each CDR3. The D gene is left open where the match is weak. Clone size is stated in some rows and not others, as once, few, many or a class when expanded.

clone size	D gene	CDR3 length	V gene	J gene	CDR3 DNA	CDR3 protein
many	TRBD1	15	TRBV7-2	TRBJ2-7	TGTGCCAGCAGCCCGTCCGACAGGGGGCAGTACGAGCAGTACTTC	CASSPSDRGQYEQYF
many	-	15	TRBV4-1	TRBJ1-1	TGCGCCAGCAGCCAACTACACGTATCGAACACTGAAGCTTTCTTT	CASSQLHVSNTEAFF
many	TRBD1	16	TRBV7-3	TRBJ2-2	TGTGCCAGCAGCTCTACCGGGACAGGGGGCACCGGGGAGCTGTTTTTT	CASSSTGTGGTGELFF
-	-	14	TRBV6-1	TRBJ2-7	TGTGCCAGCAGTGACCGGGACGCCGTCAACGAGCAGTACTTC	CASSDRDAVNEQYF
few	-	14	TRBV27	TRBJ1-1	TGTGCCAGCAGACTAAACAGGGAGAAAACTGAAGCTTTCTTT	CASRLNREKTEAFF
once	TRBD2	13	TRBV11-2	TRBJ2-5	TGTGCCAGCAGCCCCGGACTAGCTGGGACCCAGTACTTC	CASSPGLAGTQYF
few	-	14	TRBV4-1	TRBJ2-7	TGCGCCAGCAGCTCAAACCCGGGCTCCTACGAGCAGTACTTC	CASSSNPGSYEQYF
many	TRBD2	15	TRBV6-1	TRBJ2-1	TGTGCCAGCAGCCTAGCGGGAGAGGGCTACAATGAGCAGTTCTTC	CASSLAGEGYNEQFF
many	-	15	TRBV11-2	TRBJ1-2	TGTGCCAGCAGCTTAGGAGTGACAGTGACCTATGGCTACACCTTC	CASSLGVTVTYGYTF
-	-	13	TRBV20-1	TRBJ2-7	TGCAGTGCTAGGGGCCCAAGGGAATACGAGCAGTACTTC	CSARGPREYEQYF
many	TRBD1	14	TRBV5-1	TRBJ1-3	TGCGCCAGCCGACAGGGCGGCTCTGGAAACACCATATATTTT	CASRQGGSGNTIYF
many	-	14	TRBV19	TRBJ1-5	TGTGCCAGTACTTGGGAGGGGTTCGATCAGCCCCAGCATTTT	CASTWEGFDQPQHF
few	TRBD1	17	TRBV5-5	TRBJ1-6	TGTGCCAGCAGCAGATCCGGGACAGGGGAATATAATTCACCCCTCCACTTT	CASSRSGTGEYNSPLHF
many	-	14	TRBV30	TRBJ2-7	TGTGCCTCCGGGGCCCTCGGAGGGACCTACGAGCAGTACTTC	CASGALGGTYEQYF
-	-	13	TRBV5-6	TRBJ2-5	TGTGCCAGCAGCCACCAGGGTTCCGAGACCCAGTACTTC	CASSHQGSETQYF
many	-	13	TRBV20-1	TRBJ1-5	TGCAGTGCTAGAGATGGCGGGGTGAAGCCCCAGCATTTT	CSARDGGVKPQHF
-	-	13	TRBV20-1	TRBJ2-5	TGCAGTGCTAACCGTGACCTAGAAGAGACCCAGTACTTC	CSANRDLEETQYF
-	TRBD1	14	TRBV12-3/TRBV12-4	TRBJ2-7	TGTGCCAGCTCACCACGACAGGGCTCCTACGAGCAGTGCTTC	CASSPRQGSYEQCF
-	-	16	TRBV12-3/TRBV12-4	TRBJ1-3	TGTGCCAGCAGTTTTACGGACGTCCACTCTGGAAACACCATATATTTT	CASSFTDVHSGNTIYF
-	-	12	TRBV12-3/TRBV12-4	TRBJ2-7	TGTGCCAGCAGTCCGGACACAGGAGAGCAGTACTTC	CASSPDTGEQYF
few	TRBD1	18	TRBV11-2	TRBJ2-7	TGTGCCAGCAGCCACGATTTTTGGGGGCCGGGACAGACCTACGAGCAGTACTTC	CASSHDFWGPGQTYEQYF
many	-	12	TRBV12-3/TRBV12-4	TRBJ1-2	TGTGCCAGCAGTTCCCGGGTGCGAGGCTACACCTTC	CASSSRVRGYTF
many	-	15	TRBV12-5	TRBJ1-1	TGTGCTAGTTCCAAAAACACAGCAATGAACACTGAAGCTTTCTTT	CASSKNTAMNTEAFF
many	-	15	TRBV2	TRBJ1-3	TGTGCCAGCAGTGAAATAGAGGCAGGGTACAACACCATATATTTT	CASSEIEAGYNTIYF
many	-	17	TRBV15	TRBJ1-2	TGTGCCACCAGCAGAGATCTAGGGTCCTACGGATATGAGGGCTACACCTTC	CATSRDLGSYGYEGYTF
many	-	12	TRBV28	TRBJ1-5	TGTGCCAGCAGTTCTCGGACGCAGCCCCAGCATTTT	CASSSRTQPQHF
many	TRBD1	14	TRBV2	TRBJ2-6	TGTGCCGCCTCGGGACAGACAGGCGCCAACGTCCTGACTTTC	CAASGQTGANVLTF
many	TRBD1	13	TRBV6-2/TRBV6-3	TRBJ1-1	TGTGCCAGCAGTGCTACCGGGACAGGAGAAGCTTTCTTT	CASSATGTGEAFF
many	-	13	TRBV7-9	TRBJ2-5	TGTGCCAGCAGCTTAGACGTGGAAGAGACCCAGTACTTC	CASSLDVEETQYF
many	-	13	TRBV4-1	TRBJ2-7	TGCGCCAGCAGCCAAGCATCCGGGGTCGAGCAGTACTTC	CASSQASGVEQYF
-	TRBD1	16	TRBV6-1	TRBJ1-2	TGTGCCAGCAGGGCCCGAGCGTCTGACAGGGGCTATGGCTACACCTTC	CASRARASDRGYGYTF
-	-	13	TRBV20-1	TRBJ1-5	TGCAGTGCCAGTGGCGGGGTAGGCCAGCCCCAGCATTTT	CSASGGVGQPQHF
-	TRBD2	13	TRBV19	TRBJ2-5	TGTGCCAGTACCTCTAGCGGAAAAGAGACCCAGTACTTC	CASTSSGKETQYF
-	-	11	TRBV6-1	TRBJ1-1	TGTGCCAGCTCCATAGGCACTGAAGCTTTCTTT	CASSIGTEAFF
-	-	14	TRBV12-3/TRBV12-4	TRBJ1-1	TGTGCCAGCAGTTTAACAGGGCCGGGAACTGAAGCTTTCTTT	CASSLTGPGTEAFF
-	-	15	TRBV6-1	TRBJ2-5	TGTGCCAGCAGTGAAACCGGGCCGCGTGGGGAGACCCAGTACTTC	CASSETGPRGETQYF
many	-	13	TRBV7-2	TRBJ2-5	TGTGCCAGCAGCCCCCGGGGGTACGAGACCCAGTACTTC	CASSPRGYETQYF
many	-	11	TRBV28	TRBJ1-2	TGTGCCAGCAGGTCCGGAGGGGGCTACACCTTC	CASRSGGGYTF